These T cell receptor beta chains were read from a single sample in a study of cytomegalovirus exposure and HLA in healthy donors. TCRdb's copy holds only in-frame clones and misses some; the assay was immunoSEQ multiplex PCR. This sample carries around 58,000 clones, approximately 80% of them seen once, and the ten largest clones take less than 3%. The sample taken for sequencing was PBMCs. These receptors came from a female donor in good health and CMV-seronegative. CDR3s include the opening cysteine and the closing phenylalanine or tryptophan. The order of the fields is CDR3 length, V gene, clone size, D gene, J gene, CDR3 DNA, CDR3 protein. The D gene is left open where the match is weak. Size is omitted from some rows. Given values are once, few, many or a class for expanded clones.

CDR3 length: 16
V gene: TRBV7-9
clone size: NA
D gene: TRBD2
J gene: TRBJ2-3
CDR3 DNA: TGTGCCAGCAGCTCCCAACAACTAGCGGGAGGCCTAATAGTGTATTTT
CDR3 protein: CASSSQQLAGGLIVYF

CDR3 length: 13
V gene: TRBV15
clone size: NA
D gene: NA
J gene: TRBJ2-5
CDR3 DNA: TGTGCCACCAGCAGAGCCCCAAGTGGTGTGTCTAACTTC
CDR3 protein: CATSRAPSGVSNF

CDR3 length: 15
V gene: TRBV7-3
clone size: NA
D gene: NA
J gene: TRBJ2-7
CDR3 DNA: TGTGCCAGCAGCTTAATAGGGGGTGACTCCTACGAGCAGTACTTC
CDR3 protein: CASSLIGGDSYEQYF

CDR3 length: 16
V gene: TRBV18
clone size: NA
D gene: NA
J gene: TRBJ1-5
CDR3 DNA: TGTGCCAGCTCAAACACACAGGGTAATAGCAATCAGCCCCAGCATTTT
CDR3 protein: CASSNTQGNSNQPQHF

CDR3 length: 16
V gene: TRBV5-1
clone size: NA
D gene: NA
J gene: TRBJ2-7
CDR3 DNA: TGCGCCAGCAGCTTGCAGGGTGGCTATCCGTCCTACGAGCAGTACTTC
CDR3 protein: CASSLQGGYPSYEQYF

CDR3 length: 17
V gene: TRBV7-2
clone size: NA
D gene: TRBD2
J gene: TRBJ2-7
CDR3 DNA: TGTGCCAGCAGCTTAGTTTGGCGGGGGGCACCTACCTACGAGCAGTACTTC
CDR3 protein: CASSLVWRGAPTYEQYF

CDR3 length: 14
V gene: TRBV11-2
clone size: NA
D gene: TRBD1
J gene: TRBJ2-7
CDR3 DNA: TGTGCCAGCAGCTTAGGGACAGGGGTTGGGGAGCAGTACTTC
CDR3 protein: CASSLGTGVGEQYF

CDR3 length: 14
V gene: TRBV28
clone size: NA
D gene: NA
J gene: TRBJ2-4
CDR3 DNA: TGTGCCAGCAGTTTGGAGAGGACCAAAAACATTCAGTACTTC
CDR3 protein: CASSLERTKNIQYF

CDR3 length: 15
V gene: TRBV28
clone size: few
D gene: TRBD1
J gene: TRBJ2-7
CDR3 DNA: TGTGCCAGCAGTTATACGGGACAGGGGGCCTACGAGCAGTACTTC
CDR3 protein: CASSYTGQGAYEQYF

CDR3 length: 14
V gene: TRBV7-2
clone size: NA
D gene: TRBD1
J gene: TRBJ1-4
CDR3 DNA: TGTGCCAGCAGCCCAACAGGGGTTGGGGAAAAACTGTTTTTT
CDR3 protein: CASSPTGVGEKLFF

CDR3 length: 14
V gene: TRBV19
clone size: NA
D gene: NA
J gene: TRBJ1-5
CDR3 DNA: TGTGCCAGTAGGGAGGGGAGGGGCTATCAGCCCCAGCATTTT
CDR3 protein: CASREGRGYQPQHF

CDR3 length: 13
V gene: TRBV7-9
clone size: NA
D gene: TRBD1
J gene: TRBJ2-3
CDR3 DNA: TGTGCCAGCAGCTCCGATGGGGACAGGACGCAGTATTTT
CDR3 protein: CASSSDGDRTQYF

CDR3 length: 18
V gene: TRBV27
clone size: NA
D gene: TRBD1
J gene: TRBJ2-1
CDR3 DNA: TGTGCCAGCAGTCCTGTTACCCCGGGACAGGGGGCGTACCTTGAGCAGTTCTTC
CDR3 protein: CASSPVTPGQGAYLEQFF

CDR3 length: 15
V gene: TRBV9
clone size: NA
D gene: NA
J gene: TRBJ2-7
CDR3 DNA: TGTGCCAGCAGCGAACAGGGTGTGGGCTCCTACGAGCAGTACTTC
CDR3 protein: CASSEQGVGSYEQYF

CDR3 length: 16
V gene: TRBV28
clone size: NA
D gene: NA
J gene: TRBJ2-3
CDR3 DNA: TGTGCCAGCACTACCGCGCAGGGGTCAGGGACAGATACGCAGTATTTT
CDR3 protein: CASTTAQGSGTDTQYF

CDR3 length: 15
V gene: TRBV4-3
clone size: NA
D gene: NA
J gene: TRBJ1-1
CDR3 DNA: TGCGCCAGCAGCCAAATGGAGACGGGCAGAGAGGGAGCTTTCTTT
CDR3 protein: CASSQMETGREGAFF

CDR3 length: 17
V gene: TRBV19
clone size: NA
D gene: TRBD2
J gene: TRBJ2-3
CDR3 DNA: TGTGCCAGTAGTATAAGGGGCGCGACTAGCCCCACAGATACGCAGTATTTT
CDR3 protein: CASSIRGATSPTDTQYF

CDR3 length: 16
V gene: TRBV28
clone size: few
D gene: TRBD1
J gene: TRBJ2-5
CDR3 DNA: TGTGCCAGCAGTTACCCCCGAATGACAGGGGGAGAGACCCAGTACTTC
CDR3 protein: CASSYPRMTGGETQYF

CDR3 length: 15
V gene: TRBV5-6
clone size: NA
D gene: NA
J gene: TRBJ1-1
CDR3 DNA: TGTGCCAGCAGCTCGCTGACACAGGGTAACACTGAAGCTTTCTTT
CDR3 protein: CASSSLTQGNTEAFF

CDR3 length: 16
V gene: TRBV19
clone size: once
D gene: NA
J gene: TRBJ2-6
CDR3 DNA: TGTGCCAGTAGTATTGCGGTGAGCTCTGGGGCCAACGTCCTGACTTTC
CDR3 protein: CASSIAVSSGANVLTF

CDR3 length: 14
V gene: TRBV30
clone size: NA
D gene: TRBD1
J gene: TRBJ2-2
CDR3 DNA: TGTGCCTGGTCGACAGGGGCGAACACCGGGGAGCTGTTTTTT
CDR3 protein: CAWSTGANTGELFF

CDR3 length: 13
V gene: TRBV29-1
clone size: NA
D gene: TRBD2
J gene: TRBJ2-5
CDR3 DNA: TGCAGCGTTGATGGCGGGAGGGCCGGGGAGCAGTACTTC
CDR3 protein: CSVDGGRAGEQYF

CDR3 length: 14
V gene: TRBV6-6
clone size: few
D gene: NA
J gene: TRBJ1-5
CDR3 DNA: TGTGCCAGCAGGGGGGGTAACCAGGGTCAGCCCCAGCATTTT
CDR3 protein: CASRGGNQGQPQHF

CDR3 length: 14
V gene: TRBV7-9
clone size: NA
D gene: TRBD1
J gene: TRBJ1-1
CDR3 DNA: TGTGCCGTTGGGGACAGGGCCTTAAGGACTGAAGCTTTCTTT
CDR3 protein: CAVGDRALRTEAFF

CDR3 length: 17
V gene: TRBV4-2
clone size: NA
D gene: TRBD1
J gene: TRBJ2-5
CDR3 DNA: TGTGCCAGCAGCCAAGATAATTGGGGGACAGCCCAAGAGACCCAGTACTTC
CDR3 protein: CASSQDNWGTAQETQYF

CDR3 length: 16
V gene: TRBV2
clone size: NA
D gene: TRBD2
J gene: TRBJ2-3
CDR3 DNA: TGTGCCGGCAGTGATAGGCGGGGGGGTATCTCCGATACGCAGTATTTT
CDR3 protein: CAGSDRRGGISDTQYF

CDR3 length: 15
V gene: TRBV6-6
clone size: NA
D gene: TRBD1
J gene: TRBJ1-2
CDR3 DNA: TGTGCCAGCAGTTTAAGGACAGGGCCGGGCTATGGCTACACCTTC
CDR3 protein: CASSLRTGPGYGYTF

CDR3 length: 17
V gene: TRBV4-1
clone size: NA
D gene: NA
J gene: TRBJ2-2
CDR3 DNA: TGCGCCAGCAGCCAAGATATCAGGGGTCGGTCCACCGGGGAGCTGTTTTTT
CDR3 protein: CASSQDIRGRSTGELFF

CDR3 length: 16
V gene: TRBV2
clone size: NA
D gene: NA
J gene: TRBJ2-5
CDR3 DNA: TGTGCCAGCAGTCAGCCCTTCGTGCGGGGTGGAGAGACCCAGTACTTC
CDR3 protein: CASSQPFVRGGETQYF

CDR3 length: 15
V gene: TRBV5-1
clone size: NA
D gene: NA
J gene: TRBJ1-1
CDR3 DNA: TGCGCCAGCAGCGGCCTGACAGGCGGGTACACTGAAGCTTTCTTT
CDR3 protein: CASSGLTGGYTEAFF

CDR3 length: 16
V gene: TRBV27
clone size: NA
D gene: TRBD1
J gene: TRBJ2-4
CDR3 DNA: TGTGCCAGCAGTCCCTACGGACAGGGGGCCAAAAACATTCAGTACTTC
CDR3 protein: CASSPYGQGAKNIQYF

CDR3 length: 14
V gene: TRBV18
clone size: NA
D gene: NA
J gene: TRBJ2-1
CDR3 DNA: TGTGCCAGCTCACCGACCTCGGCGCGGGTAGGGCAGTTCTTC
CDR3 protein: CASSPTSARVGQFF

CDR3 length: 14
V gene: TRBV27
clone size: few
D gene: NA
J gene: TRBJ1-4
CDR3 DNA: TGTGCCAGCAGCCAGGGGCCAGCGCGAGAAAAACTGTTTTTT
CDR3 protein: CASSQGPAREKLFF

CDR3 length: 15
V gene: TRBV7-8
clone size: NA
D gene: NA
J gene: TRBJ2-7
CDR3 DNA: TGTGCCAGCAGCCCTAGGGGCCCAAGCTCCTACGAGCAGTACTTC
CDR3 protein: CASSPRGPSSYEQYF

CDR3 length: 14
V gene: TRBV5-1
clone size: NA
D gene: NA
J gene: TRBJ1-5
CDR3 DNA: TGCGCCAGCAGCGCCGGGGATAGGAATCAGCCCCAGCATTTT
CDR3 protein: CASSAGDRNQPQHF

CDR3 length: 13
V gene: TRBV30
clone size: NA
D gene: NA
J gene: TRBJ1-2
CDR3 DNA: TGTGCCTCCTTGCCGGTTTCCAACTATGGCTACACCTTC
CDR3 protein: CASLPVSNYGYTF

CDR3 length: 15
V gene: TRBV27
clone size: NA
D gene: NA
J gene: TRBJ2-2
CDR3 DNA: TGTGCCAGCAGTTCGGAGGGGTGGGACACCGGGGAGCTGTTTTTT
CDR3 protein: CASSSEGWDTGELFF

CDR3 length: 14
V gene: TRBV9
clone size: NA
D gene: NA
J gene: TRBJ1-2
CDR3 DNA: TGTGCCAGCAGCGTAGACGGGGGGCCCTATGGCTACACCTTC
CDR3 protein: CASSVDGGPYGYTF